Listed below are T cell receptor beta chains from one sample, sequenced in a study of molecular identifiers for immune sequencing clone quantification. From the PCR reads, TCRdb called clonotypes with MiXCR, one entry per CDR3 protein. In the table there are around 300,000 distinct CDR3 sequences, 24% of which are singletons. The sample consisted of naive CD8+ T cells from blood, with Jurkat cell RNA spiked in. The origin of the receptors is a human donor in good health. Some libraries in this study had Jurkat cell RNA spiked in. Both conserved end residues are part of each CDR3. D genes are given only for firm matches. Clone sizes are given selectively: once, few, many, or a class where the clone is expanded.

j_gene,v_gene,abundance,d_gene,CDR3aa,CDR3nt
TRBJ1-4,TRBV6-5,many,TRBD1,CASSPWTGGDEKLFF,TGTGCCAGCAGTCCCTGGACAGGGGGTGATGAAAAACTGTTTTTT
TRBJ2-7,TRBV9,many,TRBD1,CASSVAWTGNPEQYF,TGTGCCAGCAGCGTAGCTTGGACAGGGAATCCCGAGCAGTACTTC
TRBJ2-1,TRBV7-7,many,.,CASSSPGSNEQFF,TGTGCCAGCAGCAGCCCAGGGTCCAATGAGCAGTTCTTC
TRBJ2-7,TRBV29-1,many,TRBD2,CSVVLAGAYEQYF,TGCAGCGTTGTACTAGCGGGGGCCTACGAGCAGTACTTC
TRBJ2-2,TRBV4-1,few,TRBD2,CASSQDLLADTGELFF,TGCGCCAGCAGCCAAGATCTACTAGCGGACACCGGGGAGCTGTTTTTT
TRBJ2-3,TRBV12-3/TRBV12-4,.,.,CASRPMTDTQYF,TGTGCCAGCCGCCCTATGACAGATACGCAGTATTTT
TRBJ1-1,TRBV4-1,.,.,CASSQDRGVNTEAFF,TGCGCCAGCAGCCAAGACAGGGGAGTGAACACTGAAGCTTTCTTT
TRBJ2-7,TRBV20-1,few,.,CSARMGYYEQYF,TGCAGTGCTAGAATGGGGTACTACGAGCAGTACTTC
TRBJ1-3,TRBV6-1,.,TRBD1,CASSLAGTDSGNTMYF,TGTGCCAGCAGTCTAGCGGGGACAGACTCTGGAAACACCATGTATTTT
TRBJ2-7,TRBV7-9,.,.,CASSLVTGPSYEQYF,TGTGCCAGCAGCTTAGTGACGGGGCCGTCCTACGAGCAGTACTTC
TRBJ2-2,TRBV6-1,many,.,CASNTGPNTGELFF,TGTGCCAGCAACACGGGTCCGAACACCGGGGAGCTGTTTTTT
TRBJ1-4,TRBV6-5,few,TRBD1,CASSYSTGQGTSWGNEKLFF,TGTGCCAGCAGTTACTCCACGGGACAGGGAACCTCGTGGGGTAATGAAAAACTGTTTTTT
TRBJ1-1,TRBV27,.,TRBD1,CASRTGADTEAFF,TGTGCCAGCAGAACAGGGGCGGACACTGAAGCTTTCTTT
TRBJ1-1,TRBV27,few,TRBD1,CASSTGVGHTEAFF,TGTGCCAGCAGTACAGGGGTCGGACACACTGAAGCTTTCTTT
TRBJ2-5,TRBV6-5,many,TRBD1,CASSEDRASGQETQYF,TGTGCCAGCAGCGAAGACAGGGCTTCGGGGCAAGAGACCCAGTACTTC
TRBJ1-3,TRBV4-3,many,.,CASSQGPAVSGNTIYF,TGCGCCAGCAGCCAAGGCCCGGCCGTCTCTGGAAACACCATATATTTT
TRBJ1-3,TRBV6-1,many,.,CASRDTSGNTIYF,TGTGCCAGCAGGGACACCTCTGGAAACACCATATATTTT
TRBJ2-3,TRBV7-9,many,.,CASSWQGIADTQYF,TGTGCCAGCAGCTGGCAGGGTATCGCAGATACGCAGTATTTT
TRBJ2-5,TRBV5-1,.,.,CASSSPRQGSQETQYF,TGCGCCAGCAGCTCACCCAGGCAGGGATCCCAAGAGACCCAGTACTTC
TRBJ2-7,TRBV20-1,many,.,CSARPGYYEQYF,TGCAGTGCTAGACCCGGGTACTACGAGCAGTACTTC
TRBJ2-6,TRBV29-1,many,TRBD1,CSVAIPGQESSGANVLTF,TGCAGCGTTGCAATCCCGGGACAGGAGAGCTCTGGGGCCAACGTCCTGACTTTC
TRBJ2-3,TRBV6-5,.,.,CASSCGWTDTQYF,TGTGCCAGCAGTTGCGGGTGGACAGATACGCAGTATTTT
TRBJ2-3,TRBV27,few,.,CASSPPAAGTDTQYF,TGTGCCAGCAGTCCACCAGCCGCAGGGACAGATACGCAGTATTTT
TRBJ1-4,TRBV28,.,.,CASGAGHRNEKLFF,TGTGCCAGCGGTGCGGGACACCGAAATGAAAAACTGTTTTTT
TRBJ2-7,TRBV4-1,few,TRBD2,CASSQVSPAGVSYEQYF,TGCGCCAGCAGCCAAGTTTCACCCGCGGGAGTTTCCTACGAGCAGTACTTC
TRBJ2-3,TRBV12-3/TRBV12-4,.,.,CASKPGFSSTDTQYF,TGTGCCAGCAAACCGGGATTTTCTAGCACAGATACGCAGTATTTT
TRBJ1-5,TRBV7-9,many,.,CASSLGGPQPQHF,TGTGCCAGCAGCTTAGGGGGTCCTCAGCCCCAGCATTTT
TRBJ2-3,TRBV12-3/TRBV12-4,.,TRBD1,CASRPGTGVDTQYF,TGTGCCAGCAGGCCCGGGACAGGGGTGGATACGCAGTATTTT
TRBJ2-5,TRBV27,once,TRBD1,CASSSRGTGSETQYF,TGTGCCAGCAGTTCCCGGGGGACAGGGTCGGAGACCCAGTACTTC
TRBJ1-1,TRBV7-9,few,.,CASSFNREGTEAFF,TGTGCCAGCAGCTTTAACAGGGAAGGCACTGAAGCTTTCTTT
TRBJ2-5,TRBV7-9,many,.,CASSLLLETQYF,TGTGCCAGCAGCTTACTCCTAGAGACCCAGTACTTC
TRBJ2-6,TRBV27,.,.,CASSLEDRRVFSGANVLTF,TGTGCCAGCAGTCTAGAAGACAGGAGGGTTTTCTCTGGGGCCAACGTCCTGACTTTC
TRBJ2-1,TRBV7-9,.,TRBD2,CASSPLAGGRLINEQFF,TGTGCCAGCAGCCCTCTAGCGGGAGGCCGTCTTATCAATGAGCAGTTCTTC
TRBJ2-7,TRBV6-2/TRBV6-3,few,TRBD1,CASSYIRTGGAEQYF,TGTGCCAGCAGTTATATTCGAACAGGGGGCGCCGAGCAGTACTTC
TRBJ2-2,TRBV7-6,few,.,CASSLALIGSRNSANTGELFF,TGTGCCAGCAGCTTAGCGCTTATCGGGAGTCGAAACTCCGCGAACACCGGGGAGCTGTTTTTT
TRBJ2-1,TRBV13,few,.,CASRAGTLRSYNEQFF,TGTGCCAGCAGGGCCGGGACCCTGCGATCCTACAATGAGCAGTTCTTC
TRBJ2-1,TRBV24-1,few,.,CATSEGTPEEQFF,TGTGCCACCAGTGAAGGGACCCCCGAAGAGCAGTTCTTC
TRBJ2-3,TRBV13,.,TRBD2,CASSLGPTWTSGSSTDPQYF,TGTGCCAGCAGCTTAGGCCCTACCTGGACTAGCGGTTCTAGCACAGATCCGCAGTATTTT
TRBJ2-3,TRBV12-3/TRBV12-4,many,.,CASSLASSTDTQYF,TGTGCCAGCAGCTTGGCCAGCTCCACAGATACGCAGTATTTT
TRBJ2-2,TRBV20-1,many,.,CSARGLDGELFF,TGCAGTGCTAGAGGACTAGATGGGGAGCTGTTTTTT
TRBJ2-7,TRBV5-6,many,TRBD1,CASSPEVGTGTYEQYF,TGTGCCAGCAGCCCCGAAGTCGGGACAGGGACCTACGAGCAGTACTTC
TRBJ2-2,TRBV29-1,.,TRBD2,CSVESRETGELFF,TGCAGCGTTGAGTCGCGGGAGACCGGGGAGCTGTTTTTT
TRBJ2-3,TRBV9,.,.,CASSVVGASRTDTQYF,TGTGCCAGCAGCGTAGTGGGGGCCTCCCGCACAGATACGCAGTATTTT
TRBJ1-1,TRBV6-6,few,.,CASSYVASGNEAFF,TGTGCCAGCAGTTACGTGGCCTCTGGGAATGAAGCTTTCTTT
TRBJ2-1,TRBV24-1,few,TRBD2,CATSLAGVSNEQFF,TGTGCCACCAGTCTGGCGGGAGTTTCCAATGAGCAGTTCTTC
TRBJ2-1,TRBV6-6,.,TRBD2,CASSSGLAGQYNEQFF,TGTGCCAGCAGTTCCGGACTAGCGGGACAATACAATGAGCAGTTCTTC
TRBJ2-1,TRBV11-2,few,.,CASSSTPGDEQFF,TGTGCCAGCAGCTCCACCCCGGGGGATGAGCAGTTCTTC
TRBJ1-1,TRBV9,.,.,CASSEGAGKDTEAFF,TGTGCCAGCAGCGAAGGGGCAGGGAAGGACACTGAAGCTTTCTTT
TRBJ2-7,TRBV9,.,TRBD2,CASSPGRAGGYEQYF,TGTGCCAGCAGCCCGGGTCGAGCGGGAGGGTACGAGCAGTACTTC
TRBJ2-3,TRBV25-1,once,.,CASSDPHLTDTQYF,TGTGCCAGCAGTGACCCCCACCTCACAGATACGCAGTATTTT
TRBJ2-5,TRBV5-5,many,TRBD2,CASSVNPGLASETQYF,TGTGCCAGCAGCGTCAACCCGGGACTAGCGTCAGAGACCCAGTACTTC
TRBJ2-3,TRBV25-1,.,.,CASSGSDYSTDTQYF,TGTGCCAGCAGTGGGTCAGATTATAGCACAGATACGCAGTATTTT